The 16 T cell receptor beta chains reported below all come from one sample, sequenced in a study of shared clonotypes between healthy human individuals. Libraries were prepared by immunoSEQ multiplex PCR; TCRdb keeps only in-frame clonotypes and omits some of them. The sample lists millions of clones, roughly 94% occurring once. The specimen sequenced was naive CD4+ T cells sorted from blood. Described subset: CD45RA+ positively selected. Receptor source: a man aged 18 to 29 in good health.

Notes on this clone: Different DNA sequences within this sample yield the same CDR3. This rearrangement joins TRBV7-9 to TRBJ1-4; D gene uncertain. The CDR3 is 14 amino acids. Deletions cut 2 bases from V and 4 bases from J, with 8 bases between. CDR1 and CDR2 (germline): SEHNR, FQNEAQ (reference sequence). The CDR3 coding sequence is TGTGCCAGCAGCTTAACGGAGATTAATGAAAAACTGTTTTTT. Protein: CASSLTEINEKLFF. The full variable domain, completed using reference TRBV7-9 and TRBJ1-4, is DTGVSQNPRHKITKRGQNVTFRCDPISEHNRLYWYRQTLGQGPEFLTYFQNEAQLEKSRLLSDRFSAERPKGSFSTLEIQRTEQGDSAMYLCASSLTEINEKLFFGSGTQLSVL.

This clone was observed a handful of times. The chain carries TRBV5-1 and TRBJ2-6, with D uncertain. Germline V CDR1 and CDR2: SGHRS, YFSETQ. V shed 4 bases and J shed 0 bases, with 5 bases lying between them. The CDR3 sequence is 14 residues long. This CDR3 reads CASSGDSGANVLTF. DNA of the CDR3: TGCGCCAGCAGCGGGGACTCTGGGGCCAACGTCCTGACTTTC.

The rearrangement links TRBV5-1 to TRBJ1-2, with TRBD1 matching over 7 bases. V gave up 4 bases and J gave up 1 base; unmatched junction bases: 10. Germline V CDR1 and CDR2: SGHRS, YFSETQ. There are 16 residues in the CDR3. The CDR3 nucleotides are TGCGCCAGCAGCACCCGACCGGGACAGTTTAACTATGGCTACACCTTC. It codes for CASSTRPGQFNYGYTF.

J is TRBJ2-3 and V is TRBV5-1, with D perhaps being TRBD1 or TRBD2 (5 bases each). Germline V lookup: CDR1 SGHRS, CDR2 YFSETQ. The CDR3 is 16 amino acids. V lost 6 bases to trimming and J lost 2 bases, with 19 bases between them. The CDR3, as DNA: TGCGCCAGCATAGCGTACGCGGGCAGGGCCACAGATACGCAGTATTTT. Translated: CASIAYAGRATDTQYF. The variable domain in full, with the rest retrieved from reference TRBV5-1 and TRBJ2-3, is KAGVTQTPRYLIKTRGQQVTLSCSPISGHRSVSWYQQTPGQGLQFLFEYFSETQRNKGNFPGRFSGRQFSNSRSEMNVSTLELGDSALYLCASIAYAGRATDTQYFGPGTRLTVL.

The genes are TRBV5-6 and TRBJ2-5; the match to TRBD2 covers 15 bases. The CDR3 length is 16 residues. With V trimmed by 4 bases and J by 4 bases, 5 bases remained unmatched. The germline CDR1 and CDR2 sequences are SGHDT and YYEEEE. CDR3 loop: CASSPRTSGRGETQYF. CDR3 sequence (DNA): TGTGCCAGCAGCCCGCGGACTAGCGGGAGGGGAGAGACCCAGTACTTC. The entire variable domain, with the rest obtained from reference TRBV5-6 and TRBJ2-5, is as follows: DAGVTQSPTHLIKTRGQQVTLRCSPKSGHDTVSWYQQALGQGPQFIFQYYEEEERQRGNFPDRFSGHQFPNYSSELNVNALLLGDSALYLCASSPRTSGRGETQYFGPGTRLLVL.

J is TRBJ2-7 and V is TRBV28; 8 bases agree with TRBD2. Trimming at V came to 6 bases and at J to 3 bases, leaving 10 bases not matched to a gene. The CDR3 contains 15 residues. From germline, CDR1 is MDHEN and CDR2 SYDVKM. This chain's CDR3 is CASSRGGQMDYEQYF. The CDR3 bases are TGTGCCAGCAGCCGCGGGGGGCAGATGGACTACGAGCAGTACTTC.

The table lists this clone with a count of one. J is TRBJ2-2 and V is TRBV5-6; TRBD1 matches 7 bases. V shed 4 bases, J shed 3 bases, and the junction held 12 bases outside the gene matches. Germline CDR1 SGHDT, CDR2 YYEEEE. The CDR3 sequence is 17 residues long. The CDR3 reads CASSRLGKDRDTGELFF. CDR3 sequence (DNA): TGTGCCAGCAGCCGCCTTGGGAAAGACAGGGACACCGGGGAGCTGTTTTTT.

This clone was recorded once. V gene TRBV9 combines with J gene TRBJ2-1; 12 bases map to TRBD2. Germline CDR1 and CDR2: SGDLS and YYNGEE. CDR3 length: 18 residues. The V and J ends lost 3 bases and 7 bases, in that order; junction bases with no gene match: 14. The DNA of the CDR3 is TGTGCCAGCAGCGCGCTTGGGCTAGCGGGAGGGTATTGGAATGAGCAGTTCTTC. Its protein is CASSALGLAGGYWNEQFF.

In DNA form, the CDR3 reads TGTGCCAGCAGCCCAGCCCGGCTAGGGAATGAGCAGTTCTTC. This codes for CASSPARLGNEQFF. The V gene is TRBV5-4, the J gene TRBJ2-1; D uncertain. Germline values: CDR1 SGHNT, CDR2 YYREEE (reference sequence). The ends were cut back, 4 bases at V and 7 bases at J, with 15 bases in the middle. This CDR3 is 14 amino acids long.

A note on this clone: Other DNA sequences in this specimen translate into the identical CDR3. The chain employs TRBV29-1 and TRBJ1-1; D possibly corresponds to TRBD1 (6 bases). Deletions cut 6 bases from V and 0 bases from J, with 11 bases between. The CDR3 runs 13 residues. Germline CDR1 and CDR2: SQVTM and ANQGSEA. As DNA, the CDR3 is TGCAGCGTCCGGGGGCGAATGAACACTGAAGCTTTCTTT. Its protein is CSVRGRMNTEAFF.

The J gene is TRBJ1-1, the V gene TRBV5-4, with a weak D call TRBD1 (5 bases). The CDR3 has 15 amino acids. V was clipped by 3 bases and J by 1 base, with 13 bases between them. Germline-derived CDR1 and CDR2 are SGHNT and YYREEE (reference sequence). The CDR3: CASSSSQGANTEAFF. CDR3 bases: TGTGCCAGCAGCTCGTCGCAGGGAGCGAACACTGAAGCTTTCTTT.

V gene TRBV28 combines with J gene TRBJ1-4, with TRBD1 identical over 9 bases. The CDR3 length is 14 residues. V lost 6 bases, J lost 8 bases, and 7 bases stayed unmatched. CDR1 and CDR2 from the germline V gene are MDHEN and SYDVKM. DNA for the CDR3: TGTGCCAGCAGCAGGACAGGGGTTCTCGAAAAACTGTTTTTT. This gives the protein CASSRTGVLEKLFF.

The chain combines TRBV5-1 with TRBJ1-4; D is possibly TRBD1 (5 bases). The CDR3 runs 14 residues. With 0 bases removed from V and 11 bases from J, the gap between germline ends came to 14 bases. Germline CDR1 and CDR2: SGHRS and YFSETQ. The CDR3 loop is CASSLGTPQGKLFF. The CDR3 DNA sequence: TGCGCCAGCAGCTTGGGGACACCTCAAGGGAAACTGTTTTTT.

V is TRBV18 and J is TRBJ2-1; 7 nucleotides match TRBD2. CDR1 KGHSH and CDR2 LQKENI come from the germline V gene. J lost 7 bases, V lost 3 bases, and 6 bases had no gene match. The CDR3 is 14 amino acids. The CDR3 sequence is CASSPVLADNEQFF. The CDR3 DNA reads as TGTGCCAGCTCACCGGTCCTAGCGGATAATGAGCAGTTCTTC. The full variable domain, in which reference TRBV18 and TRBJ2-1 provide the parts outside the CDR3, is NAGVMQNPRHLVRRRGQEARLRCSPMKGHSHVYWYRQLPEEGLKFMVYLQKENIIDESGMPKERFSAEFPKEGPSILRIQQVVRGDSAAYFCASSPVLADNEQFFGPGTRLTVL.

The chain links TRBV11-2 to TRBJ2-5; maybe TRBD1 (6 bases). The DNA end lines up better with TRBJ2-7; the J call may be wrong. Germline assignment: CDR1 SGHAT and CDR2 FQNNGV. The CDR3 extends over 15 amino acids. CDR3 sequence reads: CASSLGWDMGDEQYF. The CDR3 DNA is TGTGCCAGCAGCTTAGGTTGGGACATGGGGGACGAGCAGTACTTC.

J is TRBJ2-1 and V is TRBV6-1; 9 bases align to TRBD2. Germline CDR1 reads MNHNS; CDR2 reads SASEGT. V lost 1 base, J lost 8 bases, and 9 bases stayed unmatched. CDR3 length equals 16 residues. This chain's CDR3 is CASSEVGGRAADEQFF. CDR3 in DNA: TGTGCCAGCAGTGAAGTCGGCGGGAGGGCCGCGGATGAGCAGTTCTTC.